This passage covers 20 T cell receptor beta chains from one sample sequenced in a study of T cell changes during pregnancy in multiple sclerosis. Repertoires were generated with immunoSEQ multiplex PCR, while TCRdb's copy carries only in-frame clones and drops some. The table has tens of thousands of clones, roughly nine tenths seen once. The input for sequencing was CD8+ T cells from peripheral blood mononuclear cells, taken before pregnancy. These receptors originate from a female donor with multiple sclerosis, enrolled in a pregnancy study.

The CDR3 DNA reads TGTGCCAGCAGCGTAGGGGACTTGGACACGCAGTATTTT. Its translation is CASSVGDLDTQYF. The chain uses TRBV9 and TRBJ2-3, with a weak D call TRBD2 (6 bases). V lost 0 bases, J lost 9 bases, and 11 bases lay in between. This CDR3 contains 13 residues. The V gene's germline CDR1 is SGDLS and CDR2 YYNGEE.

The chain is built from TRBV4-2 and TRBJ1-1, with D tentatively TRBD1 (5 bases). Trimming removed 3 bases at V and 7 bases at J, with 18 bases between. Germline CDR1 reads LGHNA; CDR2 reads YNFKEQ. This CDR3 region has 15 residues. CDR3 residues: CASSHRRGGSHEAFF. CDR3 sequence (DNA): TGTGCCAGCAGCCATCGACGCGGGGGGTCCCATGAAGCTTTCTTT.

This sequence joins TRBV5-4 and TRBJ2-7; D perhaps matches TRBD1 (5 bases). The germline gives CDR1 SGHNT, CDR2 YYREEE (reference sequence). The CDR3 is 14 amino acids. Trimming took off 2 bases at V and 3 bases at J, with 12 bases between the two ends. The CDR3 loop reads CASSFGQGDYEQYF. The CDR3 DNA reads as TGTGCCAGCAGCTTCGGGCAGGGCGACTACGAGCAGTACTTC.

The chain is built from TRBV4-1 and TRBJ2-3; D is possibly TRBD2 (5 bases). The CDR3 contains 17 residues. Germline loops: CDR1 MGHRA, CDR2 YSYEKL. V was cut by 0 bases and J by 6 bases, with 19 bases left in between. The CDR3 loop reads CASSQDIGGGLGDTQYF. CDR3 nucleotide sequence: TGCGCCAGCAGCCAAGATATCGGTGGAGGCTTAGGGGATACGCAGTATTTT.

The rearrangement uses TRBV5-4 and TRBJ1-2; D is uncertain. The CDR3 is 13 residues long. With 0 bases removed from V and 6 bases from J, the gap between germline ends came to 9 bases. Germline V gives CDR1 SGHNT, CDR2 YYREEE (reference sequence). The CDR3: CASSLGQWDGYTF. The CDR3 DNA sequence: TGTGCCAGCAGCTTGGGACAATGGGATGGCTACACCTTC.

The chain joins TRBV6-5 to TRBJ1-5, with D uncertain. Trimming shortened V by 4 bases and J by 0 bases, and 4 bases separated the two germline ends. The CDR3 covers 13 residues. In germline, CDR1 is MNHEY, CDR2 SVGAGI. The CDR3 here is CASSSYSNQPQHF. CDR3 nucleotide sequence: TGTGCCAGCAGTTCGTATAGCAATCAGCCCCAGCATTTT.

The V and J genes are TRBV27 and TRBJ2-5, with 9 bases that match TRBD2. With V trimmed by 2 bases and J by 5 bases, 9 bases remained unmatched. The CDR3 runs 16 residues. CDR1 is MNHEY and CDR2 is SMNVEV in the germline V gene (reference sequence). Written as DNA, the CDR3 is TGTGCCAGCAGTTTAGGGGCTAGCGGGGTGGGGGAGACCCAGTACTTC. It encodes CASSLGASGVGETQYF.

The chain carries TRBV10-3 and TRBJ1-6, with D perhaps TRBD1 (6 bases). The CDR3 covers 17 residues. Per germline, CDR1 ENHRY and CDR2 SYGVKD. Trimming removed 4 bases at V and 10 bases at J, with 23 bases between. The CDR3: CAISAERDGRGDSPLHF. CDR3 DNA sequence: TGTGCCATCAGTGCCGAGCGTGATGGCAGGGGTGACTCACCCCTCCACTTT.

The chain links TRBV29-1 to TRBJ2-2; 9 nucleotides match TRBD2. V shed 1 base, J shed 6 bases, and the junction held 3 bases outside the gene matches. Germline-derived CDR1 and CDR2 are SQVTM and ANQGSEA. CDR3 size: 14 residues. CDR3 sequence (DNA): TGCAGCGTTGAAGCCCTAGCGGGGCCCGGGGAGCTGTTTTTT. Encoded protein: CSVEALAGPGELFF.

This chain connects TRBV7-9 to TRBJ2-7; 10 bases are a match to TRBD2. This CDR3 spans 16 amino acids. The junction had 7 bases not matched to a gene; V was cut back by 5 bases and J by 0 bases. Germline loops: CDR1 SEHNR, CDR2 FQNEAQ (reference sequence). The CDR3 sequence is CASSPPSGRASYEQYF. CDR3 nucleotides: TGTGCCAGCAGCCCTCCGAGCGGGAGGGCCTCCTACGAGCAGTACTTC.

This chain uses TRBV9 with TRBJ1-5, with D possibly being TRBD1 (5 bases). Trimming removed 3 bases from V and 7 bases from J, with 14 bases in between. The CDR3 contains 14 residues. Per germline, CDR1 SGDLS and CDR2 YYNGEE. This chain's CDR3 is CASSASGIGQPQHF. The CDR3 DNA reads as TGTGCCAGCAGCGCCTCAGGGATAGGGCAGCCCCAGCATTTT.

The chain is built from TRBV19 and TRBJ1-4, with D hard to call. Trimming left V 3 bases short and J 5 bases short, with 13 bases between. The CDR3 spans 15 residues. CDR1 and CDR2 (germline): LNHDA, SQIVND (reference sequence). The CDR3, as DNA: TGTGCCAGTAGTATTGGTCCGAGTTTAAATGAAAAACTGTTTTTT. Amino acid sequence: CASSIGPSLNEKLFF.

CDR3 in amino acids: CASREQGRTEAFF. CDR3 coding DNA: TGTGCCAGCAGAGAACAGGGGCGCACTGAAGCTTTCTTT. The chain has TRBV7-3 and TRBJ1-1, with 7 bases matching TRBD1. CDR3 length: 13 amino acids. Germline V gene sequence: CDR1 SGHTA, CDR2 FQGTGA. J gave up 4 bases and V 6 bases, and 5 bases lay outside the gene matches. Complete variable domain (other parts from reference TRBV7-3 and TRBJ1-1): GAGVSQTPSNKVTEKGKYVELRCDPISGHTALYWYRQSLGQGPEFLIYFQGTGAADDSGLPNDRFFAVRPEGSVSTLKIQRTERGDSAVYLCASREQGRTEAFFGQGTRLTVV.

This clone was counted a single time. V and J are TRBV7-9 and TRBJ2-7; 10 bases align to TRBD1. Unmatched junction bases numbered 15, after V lost 4 bases and J lost 6 bases. Germline CDR1 and CDR2: SEHNR and FQNEAQ (reference sequence). The CDR3 spans 17 residues. The DNA for the CDR3 is TGTGCCAGCAGCTCGGGAACGCATGGGACAGGGGCTAGCGAGCAGTACTTC. Amino acid sequence: CASSSGTHGTGASEQYF.

CDR3 sequence (DNA): TGTGCCAGCAGCTACCGGGACAGAAGCAATCAGCCCCAGCATTTT. Amino acids: CASSYRDRSNQPQHF. The chain is built from TRBV5-6 and TRBJ1-5; TRBD1 matches 7 bases. The trim removed 3 bases at V and 1 base at J, leaving 4 bases unmatched. Germline CDR1 is SGHDT and CDR2 is YYEEEE. The CDR3 contains 15 residues.

The rearrangement uses TRBV6-4 and TRBJ2-5; 9 nucleotides line up with TRBD2. J lost 4 bases, V lost 3 bases, and 9 bases had no gene match. Germline lookup yields CDR1 MRHNA and CDR2 SNTAGT. The length of the CDR3 is 16 residues. The CDR3 loop is CASSESWRGGPETQYF. CDR3 nucleotides: TGTGCCAGCAGTGAATCATGGCGGGGGGGCCCAGAGACCCAGTACTTC.

The rearrangement uses TRBV4-2 and TRBJ2-2; 11 bases agree with TRBD2. The CDR3 totals 17 residues. V lost 4 bases to trimming and J lost 3 bases; unmatched junction nucleotides: 7. Looked up from germline, CDR1 is LGHNA and CDR2 is YNFKEQ. The CDR3 spells CASSPSSGGLHTGELFF. CDR3 nucleotide sequence: TGTGCCAGCAGCCCCTCTAGCGGGGGGCTGCACACCGGGGAGCTGTTTTTT.

The chain joins TRBV6-5 to TRBJ1-1; 9 bases are shared with TRBD1. Per the germline V gene, CDR1 is MNHEY and CDR2 is SVGAGI. Trimming removed 2 bases from V and 8 bases from J; junction bases left unmatched: 9. The CDR3 totals 15 residues. CDR3 sequence: CASSYHGTGSYEAFF. As DNA, the CDR3 is TGTGCCAGCAGTTACCACGGGACAGGGTCCTACGAAGCTTTCTTT.

This clone appeared a few times. This chain links TRBV6-1 with TRBJ1-2; D is perhaps TRBD1 (6 bases). CDR1 MNHNS and CDR2 SASEGT come from the germline V gene. This CDR3 contains 13 residues. Trimming took 1 base from V and 7 from J, leaving 10 bases between them. The DNA of the CDR3 is TGTGCCAGCAGTGAAGGTCGAGGGGGTGGCTACACCTTC. Protein product: CASSEGRGGGYTF.

Only one count was recorded for this clone. The chain joins TRBV5-5 to TRBJ2-1; D possibly corresponds to TRBD1 (5 bases). Trimming stripped 4 bases from V and 3 bases from J, with 17 bases between. Germline V gives CDR1 SGHKS, CDR2 YYEKEE (reference sequence). CDR3 length: 16 amino acids. The DNA for the CDR3 is TGTGCCAGCAGCGTCGAGTGGGGCACAGACTACAATGAGCAGTTCTTC. Its protein product is CASSVEWGTDYNEQFF.